This entry lists 4 T cell receptor beta chains sequenced from one sample in a study of monozygotic twins with inflammatory bowel disease. TCRdb reprocessed the 5' RACE reads, with one entry per CDR3 protein and no DNA. Its table lists approximately 150,000 distinct CDR3 sequences. Sequenced material: blood. These receptors were taken from a human donor with ulcerative colitis or Crohn's disease, or a healthy co-twin of an affected twin (not recorded which).

This chain connects TRBV5-1 to TRBJ2-7; with no DNA, the TCRdb D assignment of TRBD1 cannot be verified. The V gene's germline CDR1 is SGHRS and CDR2 YFSETQ. This CDR3 is built from 16 residues. CDR3 residues: CASSLPDRGLTEEQYF.

The rearrangement joins TRBV6-1 to TRBJ2-1; with no DNA, the TCRdb D assignment of TRBD1 cannot be verified. The CDR3 runs 18 residues. Germline V gene data show CDR1 as MNHNS and CDR2 as SASEGT. CDR3 amino acids: CASNPLAEGEASYNEQFF.

The chain has TRBV7-2 and TRBJ2-5; TCRdb designates TRBD1, a call that cannot be tested without DNA. Germline CDR1 and CDR2: SGHTA and FQGNSA. This CDR3 is built from 14 residues. The CDR3 reads CASSSTGGQETQYF.

The chain employs TRBV20-1 and TRBJ1-1; lacking DNA, the TRBD1 call made by TCRdb goes unchecked. CDR1 and CDR2 from the germline V gene are DFQATT and SNEGSKA (reference sequence). The CDR3 covers 13 residues. CDR3 residues: CSAPGTGNTEAFF.